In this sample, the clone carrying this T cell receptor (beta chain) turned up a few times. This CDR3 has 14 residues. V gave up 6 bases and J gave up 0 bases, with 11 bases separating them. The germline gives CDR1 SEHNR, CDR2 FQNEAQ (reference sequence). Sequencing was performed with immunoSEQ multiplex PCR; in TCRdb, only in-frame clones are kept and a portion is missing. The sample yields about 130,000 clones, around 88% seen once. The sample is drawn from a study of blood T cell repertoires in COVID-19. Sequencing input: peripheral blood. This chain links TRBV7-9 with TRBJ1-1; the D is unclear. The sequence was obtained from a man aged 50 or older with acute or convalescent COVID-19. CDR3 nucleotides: TGTGCCAGCAGACTACTACCTATGAACACTGAAGCTTTCTTT. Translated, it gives CASRLLPMNTEAFF.